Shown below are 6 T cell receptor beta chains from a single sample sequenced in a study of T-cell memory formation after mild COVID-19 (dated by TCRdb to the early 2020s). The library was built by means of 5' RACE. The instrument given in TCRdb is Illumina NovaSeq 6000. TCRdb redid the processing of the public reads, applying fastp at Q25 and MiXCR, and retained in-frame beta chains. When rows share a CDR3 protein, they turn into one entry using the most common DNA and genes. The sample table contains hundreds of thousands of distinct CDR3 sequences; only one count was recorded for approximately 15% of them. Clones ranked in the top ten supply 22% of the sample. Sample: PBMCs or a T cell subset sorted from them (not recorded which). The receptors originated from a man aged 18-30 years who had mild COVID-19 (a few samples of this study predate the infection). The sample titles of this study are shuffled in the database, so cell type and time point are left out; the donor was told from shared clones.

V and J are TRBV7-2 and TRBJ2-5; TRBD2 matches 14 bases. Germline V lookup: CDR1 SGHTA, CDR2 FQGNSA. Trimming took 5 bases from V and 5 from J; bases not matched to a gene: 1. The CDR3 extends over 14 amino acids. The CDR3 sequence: CASSRTSGGETQYF. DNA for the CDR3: TGTGCCAGCAGCCGGACTAGCGGGGGGGAGACCCAGTACTTC.

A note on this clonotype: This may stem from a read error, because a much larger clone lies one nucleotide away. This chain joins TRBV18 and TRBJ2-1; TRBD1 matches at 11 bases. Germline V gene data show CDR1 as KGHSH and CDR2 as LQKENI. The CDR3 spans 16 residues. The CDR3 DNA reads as TGTGCCAGCTCACTTCTTCGGACAGGGGGCTCAGATGAGAAGTTCTTC. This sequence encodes CASSLLRTGGSDEKFF.

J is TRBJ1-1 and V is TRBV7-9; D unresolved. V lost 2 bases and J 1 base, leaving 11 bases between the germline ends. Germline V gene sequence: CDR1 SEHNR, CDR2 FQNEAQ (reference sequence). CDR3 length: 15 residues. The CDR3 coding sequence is TGTGCCAGCAGCTTAATGGGAGACACGAACACTGAAGCTTTCTTT. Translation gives CASSLMGDTNTEAFF.

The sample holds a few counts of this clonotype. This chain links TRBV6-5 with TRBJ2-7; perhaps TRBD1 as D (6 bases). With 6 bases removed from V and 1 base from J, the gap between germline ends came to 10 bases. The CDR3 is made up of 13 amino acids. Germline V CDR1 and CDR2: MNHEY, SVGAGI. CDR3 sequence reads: CASRKTGSYEQYF. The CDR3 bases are TGTGCCAGCAGGAAGACAGGATCCTACGAGCAGTACTTC.

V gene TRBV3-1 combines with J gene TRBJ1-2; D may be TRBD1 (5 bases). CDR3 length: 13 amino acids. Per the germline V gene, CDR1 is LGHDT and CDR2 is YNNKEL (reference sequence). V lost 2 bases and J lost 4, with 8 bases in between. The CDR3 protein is CASSQQGTYGYTF. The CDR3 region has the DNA TGTGCCAGCAGCCAACAGGGAACCTATGGCTACACCTTC.

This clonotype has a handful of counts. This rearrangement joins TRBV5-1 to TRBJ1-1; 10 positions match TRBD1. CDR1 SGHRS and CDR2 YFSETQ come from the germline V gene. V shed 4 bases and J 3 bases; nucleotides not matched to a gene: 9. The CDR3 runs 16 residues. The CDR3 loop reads CASSQRQGAVDTEAFF. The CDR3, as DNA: TGCGCCAGCAGCCAGAGACAGGGGGCAGTTGACACTGAAGCTTTCTTT.